Listed below are T cell receptor beta chains from one sample, sequenced in a study of blood T cell repertoires in COVID-19. This table comes from immunoSEQ multiplex PCR, and its TCRdb copy is limited to in-frame clones, with some not included. Of about 210,000 clones detected, approximately 90% appear once; the ten largest clones hold more than 0.95%. The sample was peripheral blood. These receptors originate from a man younger than 45 with acute or convalescent COVID-19. Each CDR3 is given without its conserved first and last residue. A D gene is named only where the DNA matches it firmly. Clone size appears in some rows only: once, few, many, or a class for an expanded clone.

>TRBV7-8|-|once
ASSLTFRLLASRNYEQY
>TRBV19|-|-
ASSGGGLAGELF
>TRBV3-1/TRBV3-2|-|-
ASSQDLRETQY
>TRBV2|-|-
ASRAAGGNTIY
>TRBV5-8|-|once
ASSGGYRASEKLF
>TRBV9|TRBD2|-
ASSDSGSRRSEQY
>TRBV9|-|-
ASSVDTSYEQY
>TRBV19|-|-
ASSVLQGRGYT
>TRBV3-1/TRBV3-2|TRBD1|-
ASSQGDRGSKGYT
>TRBV14|-|-
ASSSLVSGAYEQY
>TRBV28|-|-
ASSFPRTYNQRDYTEAF
>TRBV19|-|-
ASSDQGLANNEQF
>TRBV7-9|TRBD1|-
ASSSQGARAEAF
>TRBV19|TRBD2|-
ASHTTGLAGANTGELF
>TRBV14|-|-
ASSQEGVRASRGTEAF
>TRBV27|-|-
ASRDSYYSGANVLT
>TRBV5-1|-|-
ASSLSVGPDTQY
>TRBV7-9|TRBD1|-
ASSLATGGYGYT
>TRBV3-1/TRBV3-2|TRBD2|once
ASRSLAGGTDTQY
>TRBV7-2|-|-
ASSTGRRGGLGEKLF
>TRBV4-1|TRBD2|-
ASSHRLDALAGDYVEQF
>TRBV6-5|-|-
ASSYSKDLNEQY
>TRBV18|TRBD2|-
ASSPLLAGMGNEQF
>TRBV2|-|-
ASGTVGFPLYNEQF
>TRBV9|TRBD1|-
ASSARDRGNTEAF
>TRBV11-2|TRBD1|once
ASSNRDRAGGNTIY
>TRBV7-9|-|-
ASSLAGGRLNYGYT
>TRBV4-1|-|-
ASSPNTNTEAF